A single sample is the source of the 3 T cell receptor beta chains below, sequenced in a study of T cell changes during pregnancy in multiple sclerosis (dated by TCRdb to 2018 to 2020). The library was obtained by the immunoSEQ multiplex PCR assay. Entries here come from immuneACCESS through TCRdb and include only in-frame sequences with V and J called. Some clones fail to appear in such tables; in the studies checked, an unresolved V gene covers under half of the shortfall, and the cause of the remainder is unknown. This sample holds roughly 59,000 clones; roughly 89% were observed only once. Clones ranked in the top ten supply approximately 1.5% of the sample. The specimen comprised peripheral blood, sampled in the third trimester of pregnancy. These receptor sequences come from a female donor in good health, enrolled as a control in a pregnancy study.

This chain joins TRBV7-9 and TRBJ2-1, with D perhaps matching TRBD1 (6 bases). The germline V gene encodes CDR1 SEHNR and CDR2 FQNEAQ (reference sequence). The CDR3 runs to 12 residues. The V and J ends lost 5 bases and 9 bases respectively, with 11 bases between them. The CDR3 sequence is CASSLTGREQFF. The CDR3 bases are TGTGCCAGCAGCCTTACAGGGCGTGAGCAGTTCTTC.

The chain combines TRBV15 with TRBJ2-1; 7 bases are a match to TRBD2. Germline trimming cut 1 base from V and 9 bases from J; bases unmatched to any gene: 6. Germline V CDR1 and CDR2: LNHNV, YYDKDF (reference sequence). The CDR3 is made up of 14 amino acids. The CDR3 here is CATSRGPAGREQFF. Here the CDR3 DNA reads TGTGCCACCAGCAGAGGGCCAGCGGGGCGTGAGCAGTTCTTC.

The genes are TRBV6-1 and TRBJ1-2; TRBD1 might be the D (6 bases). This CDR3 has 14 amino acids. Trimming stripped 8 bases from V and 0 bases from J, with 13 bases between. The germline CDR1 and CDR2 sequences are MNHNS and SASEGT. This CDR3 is CASRKDSPNYGYTF. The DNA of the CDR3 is TGTGCCAGCCGTAAGGACAGCCCTAACTATGGCTACACCTTC.